These 19 T cell receptor beta chains were all obtained from the same sample, sequenced in a study of vaccination and CD4 T cells after COVID-19. Sequencing of DNA taken from cultured CD4+ T cells relied on the Oncomine TCR Beta short-read assay. From the PCR reads, TCRdb called clonotypes with MiXCR, one entry per CDR3 protein. The sample yields some 15,000 distinct CDR3 sequences, about 76% seen once. For these TCRs, the target antigens are not known. Treatment reported: roughly nine-day PBMC culture with coronavirus spike peptide pools or control peptides (ViraFEST assay). Source material: CD4+ T cells from blood, cultured in vitro. The receptors originated from a human donor who had recovered from COVID-19.

V is TRBV19 and J is TRBJ2-7; 7 nucleotides agree with TRBD2. This CDR3 spans 17 amino acids. V shed 1 base, J shed 1 base, and the junction held 10 bases outside the gene matches. Germline values: CDR1 LNHDA, CDR2 SQIVND (reference sequence). CDR3 nucleotide sequence: TGTGCCAGTAGTATAGGGATCGGACTAGGAGGGTCCTACGAGCAGTACTTC. This sequence encodes CASSIGIGLGGSYEQYF.

The genes are TRBV7-2 and TRBJ1-5; D remains ambiguous. Germline CDR1 reads SGHTA; CDR2 reads FQGNSA. The length of the CDR3 is 15 residues. The V gene lost 5 bases and the J gene lost 1 base, with 12 bases spanning the gap. CDR3 in DNA: TGTGCCAGCAGCCGAGTTGGAGGCAGCAATCAGCCCCAGCATTTT. Its translation: CASSRVGGSNQPQHF.

The chain links TRBV7-2 to TRBJ2-7, with D perhaps being TRBD1 or TRBD2 (5 bases each). Germline V gene lookup returns CDR1 SGHTA and CDR2 FQGNSA. V lost 3 bases and J lost 6, with 18 bases in between. This CDR3 is 15 amino acids long. CDR3 DNA sequence: TGTGCCAGCAGCTTCCCTGGGACCCTTTCCCGCGAGCAGTACTTC. This gives the protein CASSFPGTLSREQYF. Combining the CDR3 with reference TRBV7-2 and TRBJ2-7 gives the whole variable domain GAGVSQSPSNKVTEKGKDVELRCDPISGHTALYWYRQSLGQGLEFLIYFQGNSAPDKSGLPSDRFSAERTGGSVSTLTIQRTQQEDSAVYLCASSFPGTLSREQYFGPGTRLTVT.

The V gene is TRBV10-1, the J gene TRBJ1-6; D gene unclear. Germline-derived CDR1 and CDR2 are WNHNN and SYGVQD (reference sequence). The CDR3 is 12 amino acids. V shed 3 bases and J shed 7 bases, with 4 bases lying between them. CDR3: CASSDGNSPLHF. As DNA, the CDR3 is TGCGCCAGCAGTGACGGGAATTCACCCCTCCACTTT.

The chain carries TRBV6-1 and TRBJ1-5; the D is unclear. The CDR3 length is 13 residues. Looked up from germline, CDR1 is MNHNS and CDR2 is SASEGT. Trimming shortened V by 6 bases and J by 5 bases, and 11 bases separated the two germline ends. The CDR3 here is CASRLERDQPQHF. The CDR3 DNA sequence: TGTGCCAGCAGATTGGAGAGGGATCAGCCCCAGCATTTT.

V and J are TRBV20-1 and TRBJ2-7; D gene uncertain. Trimming left V 3 bases short and J 6 bases short, with 12 bases between. The CDR3 sequence is 12 residues long. Germline CDR1 is DFQATT and CDR2 is SNEGSKA (reference sequence). CDR3 loop: CSASRSVSEQYF. The CDR3 DNA sequence: TGCAGTGCTAGTCGAAGCGTAAGCGAGCAGTACTTC.

The rearrangement uses TRBV7-6 and TRBJ1-5; D remains unclear. The CDR3 runs 17 residues. CDR1 is SGHVS and CDR2 is FNYEAQ in the germline V gene. V shed 1 base and J shed 0 bases, with 13 bases lying between them. In nucleotides, the CDR3 is TGTGCCAGCAGCTTAGGGCACAGATCTAATAGCAATCAGCCCCAGCATTTT. This encodes CASSLGHRSNSNQPQHF.

V is TRBV20-1 and J is TRBJ1-6; TRBD1 might be the D (5 bases). This CDR3 comprises 12 residues. The ends were cut back, 8 bases at V and 9 bases at J, with 14 bases in the middle. CDR1 DFQATT and CDR2 SNEGSKA come from the germline V gene (reference sequence). The CDR3 sequence: CSYQGDSSPLHF. For the CDR3, the DNA is TGCAGTTACCAGGGTGATTCTTCACCCCTCCACTTT.

This clonotype was recorded only once. V usage is TRBV30 and J usage is TRBJ1-2, with TRBD1 identical over 7 bases. Looked up from germline, CDR1 is GTSNPN and CDR2 is SVGIG (reference sequence). The V and J ends lost 1 base and 6 bases, in that order; junction bases with no gene match: 2. This CDR3 has 12 residues. The CDR3 DNA sequence: TGTGCCTGGAGTGCACAGGGGAATGGCTACACCTTC. This encodes CAWSAQGNGYTF.

The chain combines TRBV7-3 with TRBJ2-3, with D maybe TRBD2 (6 bases). The CDR3 loop spans 14 amino acids. Trimming cost V 6 bases and J 4 bases, with 14 bases left between them. CDR1 and CDR2 (germline): SGHTA, FQGTGA. The DNA for the CDR3 is TGTGCCAGCAGTAAAGCGGGCCTCCCAGATACGCAGTATTTT. It is translated as CASSKAGLPDTQYF.

This clonotype occurred a few times. The V and J genes are TRBV20-1 and TRBJ1-2; TRBD1 aligns across 7 bases. Germline V gives CDR1 DFQATT, CDR2 SNEGSKA (reference sequence). The junction had 11 bases not matched to a gene; V was cut back by 2 bases and J by 8 bases. The CDR3 is 14 amino acids. This chain's CDR3 is CSARPSGGTEGYTF. CDR3 nucleotide sequence: TGCAGTGCTAGACCAAGTGGAGGGACAGAGGGCTACACCTTC.

The chain carries TRBV7-9 and TRBJ1-1; no reliable D call. CDR1 is SEHNR and CDR2 is FQNEAQ in the germline V gene (reference sequence). Trimming stripped 1 base from V and 3 bases from J, with 15 bases between. CDR3 size: 16 residues. DNA for the CDR3: TGTGCCAGCAGCTTAGAGGGTACCTCCCGGGACACTGAAGCTTTCTTT. Its protein product is CASSLEGTSRDTEAFF.

The chain joins TRBV28 to TRBJ1-5; D call uncertain. Germline values: CDR1 MDHEN, CDR2 SYDVKM. V was clipped by 7 bases and J by 5 bases, with 9 bases between them. The CDR3 sequence is 12 residues long. The CDR3 sequence: CASTILDQPQHF. As DNA, the CDR3 is TGTGCCAGCACCATACTTGATCAGCCCCAGCATTTT.

The rearrangement joins TRBV7-2 to TRBJ1-1, with unresolved D. V was shortened by 1 base and J by 2 bases, with 8 bases between the two germline ends. The length of the CDR3 is 14 residues. CDR1 and CDR2 (germline): SGHTA, FQGNSA. CDR3 in amino acids: CASSLGGSNTEAFF. In nucleotides, the CDR3 is TGTGCCAGCAGCTTAGGTGGCAGTAACACTGAAGCTTTCTTT.

A word on this clonotype: A read error may account for a junction end that differs from germline. The V call is TRBV6-2 or TRBV6-3, the J call TRBJ2-7; D is undetermined. CDR1 is MNHEY and CDR2 is SVGEGT in the germline V gene. The CDR3 has 11 amino acids. CDR3 in amino acids: CASSDSYEQYF. CDR3 nucleotides: TGTGCCAGCAGTGACTCCTACGAGCAGTACTTC.

The rearrangement uses TRBV6-1 and TRBJ2-5; 12 positions match TRBD2. The CDR3 has 15 amino acids. V trimming: 7 bases; J trimming: 4 bases; junction bases outside the gene matches: 7. Germline loops: CDR1 MNHNS, CDR2 SASEGT. The CDR3 sequence: CASTLAGGWVETQYF. As DNA, the CDR3 is TGTGCCAGCACTCTAGCGGGAGGGTGGGTAGAGACCCAGTACTTC.

Only a few counts were recorded for this clonotype. The chain joins TRBV30 to TRBJ1-1; possibly TRBD1 for D (5 bases). The CDR3 is made up of 11 amino acids. Germline CDR1 is GTSNPN and CDR2 is SVGIG (reference sequence). V lost 8 bases and J 4 bases, leaving 11 bases between the germline ends. The CDR3, as DNA: TGTGCCCGGACAATAATCACTGAAGCTTTCTTT. Protein product: CARTIITEAFF.

The chain couples TRBV19 to TRBJ2-3, with 15 bases fitting TRBD2. The ends lost 5 bases at V and 5 bases at J; junction bases unmatched: 2. The CDR3 consists of 15 residues. Germline V gene lookup returns CDR1 LNHDA and CDR2 SQIVND (reference sequence). As DNA, the CDR3 is TGTGCCAGTAGTGGACTAGCGGGAGGGGAAGATACGCAGTATTTT. Translation: CASSGLAGGEDTQYF.

The V gene is TRBV5-4, the J gene TRBJ1-6; a possible D gene is TRBD1 (5 bases). With 4 bases removed from V and 7 bases from J, the gap between germline ends came to 15 bases. In germline, CDR1 is SGHNT, CDR2 YYREEE (reference sequence). The CDR3 covers 15 residues. DNA for the CDR3: TGTGCCAGCAGCCGGGACCCTCTGGGGAATTCACCCCTCCACTTT. The encoded protein is CASSRDPLGNSPLHF.